Below, one TCR beta chain is given with its context. The antigen this receptor binds is unknown. No much larger clone exists at a distance of one base, and base qualities are not known. The CDR3 regions of human TCRbeta chains were analyzed by immunosequencing. The paper's data handling went like this. Repertoire TCRs were checked for matches against a reference library of SARS-CoV-2-specific TCRs that had been generated using the MIRA antigen-specificity platform. Breadth was defined as the fraction of unique TCRs that were SARS-CoV-2-associated. Depth was defined as the fraction of total T cells that were SARS-CoV-2-associated. Using the MIRA data, each spike-specific TCR was mapped to the spike region that the TCR reacts to and placed in a CD4 or CD8 class. Log10-transformed breadth and depth values were compared by one-way ANOVA with Sidak's multiple comparisons tests. As stored in TCRdb, this immuneACCESS dataset retains in-frame rearrangements with V and J assigned. A fraction of the clones does not appear; measured against another copy, unresolved V genes explain less than half of the discrepancy, and the remainder lacks a known reason. V and J calls and clone size come straight from that table; D and trimming were deduced from the DNA. For this sample the table gives 100,000 to 150,000 clones, of which about 90% were detected only once. The top ten clones comprise 7.5% to 8% of the sample.

Between the V and J ends, shortened by 4 bases and 7 bases respectively, the junction contains 16 bases. The CDR3, cysteine through phenylalanine, is 14 amino acids long. Of all the DNA, just the CDR3 is kept, 42 bases in frame from base 1. Looking up the germline V gene yields CDR1 SGHAT and CDR2 FQNNGV. The data were obtained in a study of T cell responses to AZD1222 COVID-19 vaccine (dated by TCRdb to 2020 to 2023). Regarding the complete study: AZD1222 recipients with second doses at about 4 weeks or about 12 weeks were pooled, because spike-specific TCR depth and breadth did not differ between schedules. Trial participants were enrolled into age subgroups of 18-55, 56-69 and 70-plus years, which contained approximately 150, 28 and 58 TCR-sequenced participants, respectively. TCR sequencing covered over 230 trial participants: about 210 given two doses of AZD1222 and around 26 given two doses of MenACWY control vaccine.

In the paper's terms, the time point label means: baseline before first vaccination. The vaccinee samples were drawn from two UK trials, COV001 and COV002, one of which was a single-blind randomized controlled phase 2/3 trial testing AZD1222 (ChAdOx1 nCoV-19) in healthy adults. Trial participant PBMC samples were collected at day 0 and day 28 after the second dose for TCRbeta chain sequencing. Study-wide findings and limitations: Because no day 14 peak-response samples were available, repertoires were characterized only after the peak T cell response. Reportedly, almost half of the unique spike-specific TCRs recognized epitopes lying outside the regions that are mutated in the B.1.351 and B.1.1.7 variants. Participants were mostly white British and included more females than males, and it was suggested by the authors that clonal diversity may have been underestimated. CD4 TCRs associated with the vaccine covered the entire spike protein, and the dominant responses were in regions 160-218 and 743-854. The 56-69-year group was small, and its depth increase did not reach significance, likely because of low power. A significant rise in spike-specific TCR breadth and depth was observed after two AZD1222 doses relative to day 0 and relative to MenACWY recipients. Conclusions about previously exposed vaccinees were limited because only six or seven AZD1222 recipients were SARS-CoV-2 seropositive at baseline.

Sequencing was performed on peripheral blood, taken on day 0 of AZD1222 vaccination. In this chain, TRBV11-2 is recombined with TRBJ1-1; the D gene is possibly TRBD1, with 5 bases matching. This sequence was found in an adult in good health. The DNA sequence is TGTGCCAGCAGCTACCGGTCAGGGATAAGTGAAGCTTTCTTT. Its protein product is CASSYRSGISEAFF.